This T cell receptor beta chain was observed in a study of blood T cell repertoires in COVID-19. Study background: Collection of acute and convalescent COVID-19 samples took place in the United States, Italy and Spain. PBMCs, B-cell-depleted T cells, or T cells provided the cDNA or gDNA that made up the material.

CDR3 length: 15 residues. V shed 2 bases and J shed 4 bases, with 14 bases lying between them. The germline V gene has CDR1 SGHTA and CDR2 FQGNSA. The repertoire was sequenced with immunoSEQ multiplex PCR; TCRdb's copy has only in-frame clones and lacks some. This sample carries about 230,000 clones, 85% to 90% of them seen once, and the ten largest clones take roughly 2.6%. Recruited during active infection, patients (from Seattle) were subsequently followed longitudinally. The genes are TRBV7-2 and TRBJ1-2; D possibly corresponds to TRBD1 (5 bases). The sequence came from a man between 25 and 39 years old with COVID-19, enrolled during active disease. Sequencing was performed on peripheral blood. For the CDR3, the DNA is TGTGCCAGCAGCTTAAGTCAGGGACTATCCTATGGCTACACCTTC. Translation gives CASSLSQGLSYGYTF.